These 16 T cell receptor beta chains were all obtained from the same sample, sequenced in a study of tumor-infiltrating lymphocytes in primary liver carcinoma. Both RNA and DNA were isolated together from about 21-30 mg of bulk tissue that had not been sorted. From approximately 500 ng total RNA, TCR beta cDNA was generated with a primer in the constant region. Modified slightly, ARM-PCR produced TCR beta libraries over three nested multiplex PCR rounds. The first two PCR rounds used TRBV1-TRBV30 primers with a Cbeta primer, roughly 10 cycles each. Each CDR3 protein gets one entry after TCRdb re-called the multiplex PCR reads with MiXCR. The profile shows about 130,000 distinct CDR3 sequences, 55% to 75% of them singletons. Sequenced input: liver tumor tissue from sampling region 3. Described subset: tumor region T3, left-lateral pole. Source of these receptors: a woman aged 55-75 years with primary liver carcinoma and hepatitis B virus infection.

This clonotype appeared many times. V gene TRBV7-9 combines with J gene TRBJ2-1, with D unclear. Per the germline V gene, CDR1 is SEHNR and CDR2 is FQNEAQ (reference sequence). The CDR3 contains 14 residues. The germline V and J ends were trimmed by 3 bases and 6 bases, with 12 bases remaining between them. CDR3: CASSFVRLTNEQFF. The CDR3 bases are TGTGCCAGCAGCTTCGTGCGGCTAACCAATGAGCAGTTCTTC. Drawing the rest from reference TRBV7-9 and TRBJ2-1, the complete variable domain is DTGVSQNPRHKITKRGQNVTFRCDPISEHNRLYWYRQTLGQGPEFLTYFQNEAQLEKSRLLSDRFSAERPKGSFSTLEIQRTEQGDSAMYLCASSFVRLTNEQFFGPGTRLTVL.

Comments on this clonotype: A read error may produce the germline difference seen at one junction end. The J gene is TRBJ2-5, the V gene TRBV7-9; the match to TRBD1 covers 7 bases. The CDR3 is 14 amino acids. The V gene's germline CDR1 is SEHNR and CDR2 FQNEAQ (reference sequence). The CDR3 DNA follows: TGTACCAGCATCTTAGGGACAGCTCAAGAGACCCAGTACTTC. Its protein product is CTSILGTAQETQYF.

This clonotype was seen repeatedly, ten times or more. At one of its ends the junction is not consistent with the germline gene, which may arise from a read error. V gene TRBV11-2 combines with J gene TRBJ1-1, with 8 bases matching TRBD1. The CDR3 consists of 14 residues. Germline assignment: CDR1 SGHAT and CDR2 FQNNGV. CDR3: CASSLAQGATETFF. CDR3 DNA sequence: TGTGCCAGCAGCTTAGCGCAGGGGGCCACTGAAACTTTCTTT.

This clonotype came up many times. The V call is TRBV29-1, the J call TRBJ1-3; D uncertain. V gave up 4 bases and J gave up 1 base, with 11 bases separating them. The CDR3 length is 14 residues. From germline, CDR1 is SQVTM and CDR2 ANQGSEA. CDR3 amino acids: CSVGGSKSGNTIYF. The CDR3 bases are TGCAGCGTTGGTGGCAGCAAATCTGGAAACACCATATATTTT.

This clonotype was observed a handful of times. J is TRBJ2-7 and V is TRBV20-1, with TRBD1 matching 10 bases. Trimming cost V 0 bases and J 5 bases; bases outside gene matches: 13. Per the germline V gene, CDR1 is DFQATT and CDR2 is SNEGSKA (reference sequence). The CDR3 is 17 amino acids. DNA for the CDR3: TGCAGTGCTAGAGATCCCTCGACAGGGGGCGGGGTGCACGAGCAGTACTTC. Amino acids: CSARDPSTGGGVHEQYF.

For this clonotype: Germline is not matched at one junction end, which may reflect a read error. This chain joins TRBV11-3 and TRBJ2-1; D could derive from TRBD1 or TRBD2 (5 bases each). The germline V gene has CDR1 SGHNT and CDR2 YENEEA. The CDR3 covers 14 residues. This CDR3 is CASSPGPLWNEQFF. The CDR3 nucleotides read TGTGCTAGCAGCCCGGGACCTCTATGGAATGAGCAGTTCTTC. The full variable domain, in which reference TRBV11-3 and TRBJ2-1 provide the parts outside the CDR3, is EAGVVQSPRYKIIEKKQPVAFWCNPISGHNTLYWYLQNLGQGPELLIRYENEEAVDDSQLPKDRFSAERLKGVDSTLKIQPAELGDSAVYLCASSPGPLWNEQFFGPGTRLTVL.

This clonotype was counted between two and nine times. A read error may be the cause here, since a much bigger clone is one base away. This chain links TRBV12-3 or TRBV12-4 with TRBJ2-3, with D unclear. The length of the CDR3 is 12 residues. The CDR3 nucleotides are TGTGCCGGCAGTTCCGACACAGATACGCAGTATTTT. Translating gives CAGSSDTDTQYF.

On this clonotype: A much larger clone lies a single base off, so this may be a read error. The rearrangement uses TRBV28 and TRBJ2-3; D ambiguous. With 3 bases removed from V and 2 bases from J, the gap between germline ends came to 9 bases. This CDR3 comprises 14 residues. Looked up from germline, CDR1 is MDHEN and CDR2 is SYDVKM. This chain's CDR3 is CASSFLVDTDTQYF. CDR3 nucleotides: TGTGCCAGCAGTTTTCTCGTAGACACAGATACGCAGTATTTT.

A note on this clonotype: One junction end disagrees with the germline gene, perhaps due to a read error. This chain uses TRBV11-2 with TRBJ1-1, with 8 positions matching TRBD1. Germline CDR1 reads SGHAT; CDR2 reads FQNNGV. The CDR3 runs 14 residues. CDR3 region: CASSFTGGNIEAFF. For the CDR3, the DNA is TGCGCCAGCAGCTTTACAGGGGGTAACATTGAAGCTTTCTTT.

The chain uses TRBV11-3 and TRBJ2-1; TRBD1 or TRBD2 may be the D gene (6 bases each). CDR1 SGHNT and CDR2 YENEEA come from the germline V gene. This CDR3 contains 16 residues. V lost 1 base, J lost 6 bases, and 16 bases lay in between. This CDR3 is CASSLVGGLASNEQFF. CDR3 sequence (DNA): TGTGCCAGCAGCTTAGTGGGGGGCTTAGCGTCCAATGAGCAGTTCTTC.

Comments on this clonotype: The germline gene is not matched at one end of the junction; a read error may be the cause. V usage is TRBV5-6 and J usage is TRBJ1-5; 10 bases are shared with TRBD1. Germline assignment: CDR1 SGHDT and CDR2 YYEEEE. The CDR3 totals 16 residues. CDR3 loop: CASSFAGTGDNQPQHF. The CDR3 coding sequence is TGTGCCAGCAGCTTCGCCGGGACAGGGGACAATCAGCCCCAGCATTTC.

Turning to this clonotype: Since a much larger clone is just one base distant, this may be a read error. CDR3 coding DNA: TGCGCCAGCAGTGAGCGGGAGGCAGTGGAGACCCAGTACTTC. Translation: CASSEREAVETQYF. The chain carries TRBV10-1 and TRBJ2-5; TRBD2 agrees at 7 bases. This CDR3 region has 14 residues. Germline V gene sequence: CDR1 WNHNN, CDR2 SYGVQD (reference sequence). V gave up 2 bases and J gave up 5 bases; unmatched junction bases: 5.

Concerning this clonotype itself: Just one base apart from a much larger clone, this may be a read error. The rearrangement joins TRBV13 to TRBJ2-1, with D unresolved. The CDR3 is 16 amino acids. Germline CDR1 is PRHDT and CDR2 is FYEKMQ (reference sequence). The CDR3 sequence is CAGSPPPAVIYNEQFF. The DNA of the CDR3 is TGTGCCGGCAGCCCTCCGCCCGCAGTGATCTACAATGAGCAGTTCTTC.

This sequence joins TRBV24-1 and TRBJ2-3, with unresolved D. V was shortened by 6 bases and J by 6 bases, with 6 bases between the two germline ends. CDR3 length equals 11 residues. Germline V CDR1 and CDR2: KGHDR, SFDVKD. CDR3 nucleotide sequence: TGTGCCACCAGTTATGCTGATACGCAGTATTTT. It is translated as CATSYADTQYF.

A single count supports this clonotype. A read error is possible here, since a much larger clone lies one base away. Lacking the conserved final phenylalanine or tryptophan, this CDR3 likely reflects a read error. This rearrangement joins TRBV5-6 to TRBJ2-7; no firm D call. Trimming shortened V by 0 bases and J by 2 bases, and 6 bases separated the two germline ends. The CDR3 covers 13 residues. Germline V gene sequence: CDR1 SGHDT, CDR2 YYEEEE. The CDR3 loop is CASSLVTAYEQYI. CDR3 sequence (DNA): TGTGCCAGCAGCTTGGTGACTGCCTACGAGCAGTACATC.

There are many counts of this clonotype. The rearrangement joins TRBV10-3 to TRBJ1-5, with D possibly being TRBD1 (5 bases). Germline V gene data show CDR1 as ENHRY and CDR2 as SYGVKD. The CDR3 consists of 14 residues. The V and J ends lost 3 bases and 5 bases respectively, with 11 bases between them. The CDR3 here is CAISDSGGDQPQHF. CDR3 sequence (DNA): TGTGCCATCAGTGACTCGGGGGGGGATCAGCCCCAGCATTTT.